This T cell receptor (beta chain) was recovered during a study of blood T cell repertoires in COVID-19. CDR3 length equals 13 residues. Germline V gene data show CDR1 as SGHTA and CDR2 as FQGTGA. The V end lost 6 bases, the J end lost 3 bases, and 10 bases lay between the germline ends. The table came from immunoSEQ multiplex PCR; TCRdb's copy has only in-frame clones and leaves some out. Counted here are 130,000 to 150,000 clones, over 75% occurring once; the ten biggest clones make up roughly 13%. The clonotype originates from a man aged 18 to 35 with COVID-19, enrolled during active disease. Input material: peripheral blood. The chain has TRBV7-3 and TRBJ2-3, with D possibly matching TRBD2 (5 bases). CDR3 nucleotide sequence: TGTGCCAGCAGGGGGAGAGCGACAGATACGCAGTATTTT. As protein: CASRGRATDTQYF.